Below, 21 T cell receptor beta chains from the same sample are listed, as sequenced in a study of blood T cell repertoires in COVID-19. Sequencing used immunoSEQ multiplex PCR; TCRdb keeps in-frame clones, though not all of them. The table includes about 320,000 clones, more than 90% detected once. The sample was PBMCs or T cells enriched from blood (not recorded which). The receptor source for this set is a man aged 55 to 70 who had recovered from COVID-19.

This chain joins TRBV3-1 (or the pseudogene TRBV3-2) and TRBJ1-2, with D possibly matching TRBD1 (6 bases). Germline V lookup: CDR1 LGHDT, CDR2 YNNKEL (reference sequence). Trimming cost V 3 bases and J 3 bases, with 17 bases left between them. The CDR3 totals 16 residues. CDR3 DNA sequence: TGTGCCAGCAGCCAGGGGGCGGGCAGGGGAGACTATGGCTACACCTTC. Its protein is CASSQGAGRGDYGYTF.

The chain couples TRBV5-1 to TRBJ2-7; D is undetermined. From germline, CDR1 is SGHRS and CDR2 YFSETQ. This CDR3 is built from 13 residues. V was pared by 1 base and J by 2 bases, with 7 bases between. The CDR3 DNA sequence: TGCGCCAGCAGCTTGCAACAGACCTACGAGCAGTACTTC. Translating gives CASSLQQTYEQYF. Combining the CDR3 with reference TRBV5-1 and TRBJ2-7 gives the whole variable domain KAGVTQTPRYLIKTRGQQVTLSCSPISGHRSVSWYQQTPGQGLQFLFEYFSETQRNKGNFPGRFSGRQFSNSRSEMNVSTLELGDSALYLCASSLQQTYEQYFGPGTRLTVT.

The rearrangement links TRBV18 to TRBJ1-5; D perhaps matches TRBD1 (6 bases). The CDR3 totals 17 residues. V lost 5 bases and J 0 bases, leaving 17 bases between the germline ends. Germline CDR1 is KGHSH and CDR2 is LQKENI. The CDR3 DNA follows: TGTGCCAGCTCAGCCACAGCGGGACACTATAGCAATCAGCCCCAGCATTTT. Protein product: CASSATAGHYSNQPQHF.

This chain links TRBV18 with TRBJ1-1; no definite D call. Trimming left V 0 bases short and J 4 bases short, with 12 bases between. The CDR3 loop spans 15 amino acids. Germline V gene sequence: CDR1 KGHSH, CDR2 LQKENI. The CDR3 DNA reads as TGTGCCAGCTCACCACCGCGGAAAGGGAGCACTGAAGCTTTCTTT. Translated: CASSPPRKGSTEAFF.

The chain uses TRBV9 and TRBJ2-3, with TRBD1 as a possible D gene (6 bases). V was cut by 4 bases and J by 0 bases, with 12 bases left in between. Germline-derived CDR1 and CDR2 are SGDLS and YYNGEE. The CDR3 has 15 amino acids. CDR3 region: CASSPGDTSTDTQYF. CDR3 nucleotide sequence: TGTGCCAGCAGCCCAGGGGACACCAGCACAGATACGCAGTATTTT.

The V and J genes are TRBV5-7 and TRBJ1-2; a possible D gene is TRBD1 (5 bases). TRBV5-7 is classed as an ORF, of uncertain function. The CDR3 has 12 residues. The V end was cut by 4 bases, the J end by 8 bases, with 12 bases between. The CDR3 DNA reads as TGTGCCAGCAGCCTGGGACCGGGGGGCTACACCTTC. Protein product: CASSLGPGGYTF.

The V and J genes are TRBV19 and TRBJ2-3; D perhaps matches TRBD1 (6 bases). This CDR3 is built from 16 residues. V lost 5 bases and J lost 4, with 19 bases in between. Germline CDR1 LNHDA, CDR2 SQIVND (reference sequence). The CDR3 is CASSYLGATRPDTQYF. The CDR3 region has the DNA TGTGCCAGTAGTTACCTGGGGGCGACCCGGCCAGATACGCAGTATTTT.

The V call is TRBV5-1, the J call TRBJ2-4, with 8 bases aligning to TRBD1. The V gene's germline CDR1 is SGHRS and CDR2 YFSETQ. The CDR3 is made up of 18 amino acids. The V gene end was trimmed by 4 bases and the J gene end by 1 base; junction bases not matched to a gene: 13. CDR3 loop: CASSQTPGQGPAKNIQYF. In nucleotides, the CDR3 is TGCGCCAGCAGCCAAACACCAGGACAGGGACCCGCCAAAAACATTCAGTACTTC. The whole variable domain, filled in from reference TRBV5-1 and TRBJ2-4, reads KAGVTQTPRYLIKTRGQQVTLSCSPISGHRSVSWYQQTPGQGLQFLFEYFSETQRNKGNFPGRFSGRQFSNSRSEMNVSTLELGDSALYLCASSQTPGQGPAKNIQYFGAGTRLSVL.

This rearrangement joins TRBV6-1 to TRBJ1-2, with 7 positions matching TRBD1. V dropped 0 bases and J dropped 4; count of bases not matched to a gene: 2. Germline CDR1 reads MNHNS; CDR2 reads SASEGT. This CDR3 comprises 14 residues. CDR3 DNA: TGTGCCAGCAGTGAAGCCGGGACAGTCTATGGCTACACCTTC. Amino acids: CASSEAGTVYGYTF.

This chain uses TRBV3-1 (or the pseudogene TRBV3-2) with TRBJ2-7; 12 bases align to TRBD2. The junction had 3 bases not matched to a gene; V was cut back by 1 base and J by 5 bases. Germline CDR1 and CDR2: LGHDT and YNNKEL (reference sequence). The CDR3 has 15 residues. CDR3 in DNA: TGTGCCAGCAGCCAAGTTAGACTAGCGGGAGACGAGCAGTACTTC. Encoded protein: CASSQVRLAGDEQYF.

The chain is built from TRBV20-1 and TRBJ2-7, with 7 bases fitting TRBD2. Germline CDR1 reads DFQATT; CDR2 reads SNEGSKA (reference sequence). The trim removed 3 bases at V and 7 bases at J, leaving 15 bases unmatched. The CDR3 is 15 amino acids. The CDR3 region is CSASGLAGSPMEQYF. In DNA form, the CDR3 reads TGCAGTGCTAGTGGGTTAGCGGGTTCTCCCATGGAGCAGTACTTC.

The CDR3 bases are TGTGCCAGCAGTTCCAGGACTAGCGGGGTATTCAATGAGCAGTTCTTC. Its translation: CASSSRTSGVFNEQFF. This chain uses TRBV6-2 or TRBV6-3 with TRBJ2-1; 12 positions match TRBD2. J gave up 6 bases and V 4 bases, and 7 bases lay outside the gene matches. Germline CDR1 MNHEY, CDR2 SVGEGT. The CDR3 extends over 16 amino acids.

V gene TRBV21-1 combines with J gene TRBJ1-3; the table's D call of TRBD1 was not tested on the DNA. TRBV21-1 is a documented pseudogene. The CDR3 length is 19 residues. The CDR3 here is CASSKYPPGQGAFGNTIYF. CDR3 bases: TGTGCCAGCAGCAAATATCCGCCGGGACAGGGGGCGTTCGGAAACACCATATATTTT.

This chain links TRBV5-4 with TRBJ1-1; D ambiguous. Germline CDR1 reads SGHNT; CDR2 reads YYREEE (reference sequence). Between the trimmed V and J ends, which lost 4 bases and 2 bases, there was a span of 9 bases. This CDR3 comprises 13 residues. In DNA form, the CDR3 reads TGTGCCAGCAGCCCCGGACTAAACACTGAAGCTTTCTTT. Amino acids: CASSPGLNTEAFF.

The chain employs TRBV4-1 and TRBJ2-7; TRBD1 matches at 7 bases. CDR3 size: 18 residues. Germline V CDR1 and CDR2: MGHRA, YSYEKL. V was pared by 4 bases and J by 6 bases, with 21 bases of the junction left unmatched. CDR3 DNA: TGCGCCAGCAGCCGATTAAGAACCGGGACAGCTCTAGGTAGCGAGCAGTACTTC. Translating gives CASSRLRTGTALGSEQYF.

V gene TRBV10-3 combines with J gene TRBJ2-7; tentative D call: TRBD2 (6 bases). The V end was cut by 0 bases, the J end by 7 bases, with 19 bases between. The CDR3 covers 16 residues. Germline loops: CDR1 ENHRY, CDR2 SYGVKD. The CDR3 DNA reads as TGTGCCATCAGTGAGTCGTTGGGACTGAATTCGAGGGAGCAGTACTTC. As protein: CAISESLGLNSREQYF.

The chain joins TRBV7-8 to TRBJ2-3; 8 nucleotides match TRBD2. Unmatched junction bases numbered 9, after V lost 8 bases and J lost 2 bases. Germline V gene sequence: CDR1 SGHVS, CDR2 FQNEAQ. This CDR3 has 15 residues. The DNA of the CDR3 is TGTGCCAGCGGCCATACAGGACTAGCCACAGATACGCAGTATTTT. This codes for CASGHTGLATDTQYF.

V gene TRBV12-3 or TRBV12-4 combines with J gene TRBJ2-1; D is perhaps TRBD2 (7 bases). Trimming removed 6 bases at V and 6 bases at J, with 12 bases between. This CDR3 spans 13 amino acids. The CDR3 spells CASRGGPGNEQFF. The CDR3 nucleotides read TGTGCCAGCAGGGGGGGGCCCGGCAATGAGCAGTTCTTC.

V is TRBV5-1 and J is TRBJ2-2; the D is unclear. This CDR3 contains 13 residues. Germline lookup yields CDR1 SGHRS and CDR2 YFSETQ. Between the trimmed V and J ends, which lost 4 bases and 2 bases, there was a span of 6 bases. CDR3 loop: CASSLRNTGELFF. The CDR3 coding sequence is TGCGCCAGCAGCCTAAGAAACACCGGGGAGCTGTTTTTT.

This chain uses TRBV3-1 (or the pseudogene TRBV3-2) with TRBJ1-1; no clear D gene. Germline V gene sequence: CDR1 LGHDT, CDR2 YNNKEL (reference sequence). Trimming left V 7 bases short and J 4 bases short, with 19 bases between. The CDR3 is made up of 15 amino acids. CDR3 bases: TGTGCCAGCACCAAAACCCCCTTCGGGTCCACTGAAGCTTTCTTT. This translates into CASTKTPFGSTEAFF.

The chain is built from TRBV6-6 and TRBJ2-3; 8 bases map to TRBD1. The germline V gene encodes CDR1 MNHNY and CDR2 SVGAGI (reference sequence). After removal of 5 bases from V and 0 bases from J, the junction contained 4 bases not matched to a gene. This CDR3 is 15 amino acids long. DNA of the CDR3: TGTGCCAGCAGTCGACAGGGGATGAGCACAGATACGCAGTATTTT. Translating it yields CASSRQGMSTDTQYF.